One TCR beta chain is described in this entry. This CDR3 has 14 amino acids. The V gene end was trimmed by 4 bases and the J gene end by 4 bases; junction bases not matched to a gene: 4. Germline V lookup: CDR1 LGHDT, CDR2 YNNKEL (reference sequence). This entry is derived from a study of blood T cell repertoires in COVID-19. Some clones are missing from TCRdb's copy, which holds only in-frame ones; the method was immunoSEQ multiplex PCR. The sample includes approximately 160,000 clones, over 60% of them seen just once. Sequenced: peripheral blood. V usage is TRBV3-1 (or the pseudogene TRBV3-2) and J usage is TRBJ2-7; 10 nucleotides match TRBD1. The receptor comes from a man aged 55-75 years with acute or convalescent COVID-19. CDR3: CASSLRDRGYEQYF. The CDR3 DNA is TGTGCCAGCAGCCTCCGGGACAGGGGATACGAGCAGTACTTC.